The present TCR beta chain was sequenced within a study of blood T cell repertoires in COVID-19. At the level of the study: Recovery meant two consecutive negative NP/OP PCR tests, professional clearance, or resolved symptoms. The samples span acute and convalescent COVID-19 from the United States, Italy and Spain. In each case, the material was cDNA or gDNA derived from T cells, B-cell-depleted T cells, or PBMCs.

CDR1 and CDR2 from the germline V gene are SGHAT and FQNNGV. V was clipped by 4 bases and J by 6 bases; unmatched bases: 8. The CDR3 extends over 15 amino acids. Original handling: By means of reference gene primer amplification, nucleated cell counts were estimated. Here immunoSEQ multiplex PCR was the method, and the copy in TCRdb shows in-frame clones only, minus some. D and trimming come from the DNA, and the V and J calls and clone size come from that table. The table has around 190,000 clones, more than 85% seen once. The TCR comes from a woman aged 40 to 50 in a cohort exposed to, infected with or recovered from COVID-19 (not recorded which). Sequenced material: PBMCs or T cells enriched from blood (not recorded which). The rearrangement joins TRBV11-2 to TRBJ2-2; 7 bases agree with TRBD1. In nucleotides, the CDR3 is TGTGCCAGCAGCTCCACGGCGACAGGGCCCGGGGAGCTGTTTTTT. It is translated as CASSSTATGPGELFF.